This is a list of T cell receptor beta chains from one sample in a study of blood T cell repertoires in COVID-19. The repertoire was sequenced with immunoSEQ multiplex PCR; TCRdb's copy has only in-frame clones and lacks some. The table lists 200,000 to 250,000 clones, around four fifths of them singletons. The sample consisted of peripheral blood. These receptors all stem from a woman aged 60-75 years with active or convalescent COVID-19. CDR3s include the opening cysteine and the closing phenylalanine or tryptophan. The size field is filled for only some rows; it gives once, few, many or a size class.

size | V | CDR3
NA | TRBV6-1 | CASSERGASSLEQYF
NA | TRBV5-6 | CASSSRQARPNEKLFF
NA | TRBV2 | CASRRGEYQETQYF
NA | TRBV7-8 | CASSTWTSGNTGELFF
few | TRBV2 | CASSKGTGTTNTEAFF
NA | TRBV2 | CASIRSGGPSGTQYF
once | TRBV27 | CASSFYPIGRAENTEAFF
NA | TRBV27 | CASSAGGRGTEAFF
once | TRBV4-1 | CASSQADSSGNTIYF
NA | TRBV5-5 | CASSLWGGNDEQFF
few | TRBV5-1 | CASSLVGTGGTEAFF
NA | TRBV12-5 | CASGLGTGLGNEQFF
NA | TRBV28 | CASSLFPNRVRADTQYF
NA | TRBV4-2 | CASTNTGEPYNEQFF
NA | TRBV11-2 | CASSLDGVAGGPGEQYF
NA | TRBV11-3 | CASSPRSYNSPLHF
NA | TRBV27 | CASSPRLNRIGNEKLFF
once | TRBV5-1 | CASSRSGRESLDTQYF
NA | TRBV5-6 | CASRAARNEQFF
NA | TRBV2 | CASSGTVTSQETQYF
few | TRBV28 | CASSRFGTSGGGGTDTQYF
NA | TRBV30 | CAWLNHGTSGTYNEQFF
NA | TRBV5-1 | CASSFGAASYNEQFF
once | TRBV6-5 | CASSHLAGGDNEQFF
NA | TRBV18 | CASSPRGQKYNEQFF
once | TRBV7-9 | CASSLRGGLQADTQYF
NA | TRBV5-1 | CASSSGGGFTGTEAFF
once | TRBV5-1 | CASSSVTGEDEQFF
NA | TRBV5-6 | CASSLGGATGGYGYTF
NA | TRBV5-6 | CASSLEGNGYTF
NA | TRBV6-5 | CASSRDEGNSPLHF
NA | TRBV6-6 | CASSYGTSGRAGEQYF
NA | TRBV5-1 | CASRTGTLQETQYF
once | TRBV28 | CASRPGLAVQFF
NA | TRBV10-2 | CASSSTPGGPPLHF
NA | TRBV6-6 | CASSYSVGRGNEQFF
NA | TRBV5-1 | CASSLAAGKDTQYF
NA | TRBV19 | CASSDHRGGTNEKLFF
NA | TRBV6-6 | CASSLTPPGSSGNTIYF
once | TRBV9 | CASSDPRSNSPLHF
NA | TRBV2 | CASSDDRGSETQYF
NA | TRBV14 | CASSLGETQYF
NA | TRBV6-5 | CASSRGRGDTGELFF
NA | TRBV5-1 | CASSSEGAAWYGYTF
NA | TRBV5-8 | CASSSPFRGWNTEAFF
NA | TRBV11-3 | CASSLEQRVTDTQYF
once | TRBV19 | CASSSPPGTAGGTEAFF
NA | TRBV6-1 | CASSEFGRIRADTQYF
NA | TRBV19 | CASNAGTGATGELFF